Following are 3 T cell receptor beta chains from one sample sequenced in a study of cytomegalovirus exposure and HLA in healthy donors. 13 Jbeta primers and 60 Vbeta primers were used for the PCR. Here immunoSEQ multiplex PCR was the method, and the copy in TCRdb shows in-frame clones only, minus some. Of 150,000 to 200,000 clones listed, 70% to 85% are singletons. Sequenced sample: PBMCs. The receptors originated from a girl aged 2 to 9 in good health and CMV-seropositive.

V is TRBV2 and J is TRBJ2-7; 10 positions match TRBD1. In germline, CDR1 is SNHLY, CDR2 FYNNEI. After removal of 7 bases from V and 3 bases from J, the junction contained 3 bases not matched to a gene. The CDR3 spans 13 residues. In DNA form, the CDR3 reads TGTGCCAGCAAGGGACAGGGGCTCTACGAGCAGTACTTC. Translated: CASKGQGLYEQYF.

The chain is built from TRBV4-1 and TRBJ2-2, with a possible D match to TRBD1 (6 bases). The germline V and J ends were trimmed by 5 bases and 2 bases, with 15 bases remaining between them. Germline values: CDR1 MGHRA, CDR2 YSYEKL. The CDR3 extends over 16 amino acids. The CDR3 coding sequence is TGCGCCAGCAGCACGATACAGGGACGAAACACCGGGGAGCTGTTTTTT. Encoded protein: CASSTIQGRNTGELFF.

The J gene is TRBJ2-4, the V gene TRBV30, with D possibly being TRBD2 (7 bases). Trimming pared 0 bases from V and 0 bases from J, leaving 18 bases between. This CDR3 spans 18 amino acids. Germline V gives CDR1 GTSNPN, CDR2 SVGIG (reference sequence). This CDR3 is CAWSVPSRGAIAKNIQYF. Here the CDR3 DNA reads TGTGCCTGGAGTGTACCATCCCGGGGGGCGATAGCCAAAAACATTCAGTACTTC.